The clone carrying this T cell receptor (beta chain) ranks as large (0.1 to 1%). What it binds is not known. The data were obtained in a study of vaccination and CD4 T cells after COVID-19. This CDR3 region has 17 residues. The V gene's germline CDR1 is MNHEY and CDR2 SMNVEV (reference sequence). The junction had 17 bases not matched to a gene; V was cut back by 5 bases and J by 7 bases. As to treatment: roughly 10-day PBMC culture with coronavirus spike peptide pools or control peptides (ViraFEST assay). The authors swapped half the medium for fresh IL-2 medium on days 3 and 7. Sequenced with the Oncomine TCR Beta short-read assay was DNA taken from cultured CD4+ T cells. TCRdb reprocessed the PCR reads with MiXCR, giving one entry per CDR3 protein. The sample consists of 5,500 or so distinct CDR3 sequences, 71% of them appearing once.

This clonotype was sampled from a human donor who had recovered from COVID-19. The sample consisted of CD4+ T cells from blood, cultured in vitro. This chain links TRBV27 with TRBJ2-1, with 7 bases identical to TRBD1. CDR3 residues: CASSQYRQGAQRNEQFF. The CDR3 bases are TGTGCCAGCAGTCAGTATCGACAGGGAGCCCAACGTAATGAGCAGTTCTTC.